This T cell receptor (beta chain) emerged from a study of blood T cell repertoires in COVID-19. Across the study: Whether acute or convalescent, the COVID-19 samples came from the United States, Italy and Spain. Nucleic acid was either cDNA or gDNA, and it came from T cells, B-cell-depleted T cells, or PBMCs.

Seattle's enrolled individuals joined amid active infection and were then monitored longitudinally. Germline CDR1 DFQATT, CDR2 SNEGSKA (reference sequence). CDR3 length equals 8 residues. V lost 8 bases to trimming and J lost 11 bases; unmatched junction nucleotides: 1. Profiled with immunoSEQ multiplex PCR; TCRdb holds only in-frame clones, not every one. Of around 370,000 clones detected, 87% appear once; the ten largest clones hold roughly 6%. Sequenced: peripheral blood. The rearrangement uses TRBV20-1 and TRBJ1-1; 8 bases agree with TRBD1. The source of this sequence is a woman aged 50 to 65 with COVID-19, enrolled during active disease. CDR3 loop: CSTGGAFF. For the CDR3, the DNA is TGCAGTACAGGGGGGGCTTTCTTT.